The clone carrying this T cell receptor (beta chain) has a handful of counts. Its antigen is not identified. The data originate from a study of beta chain features in type 1 diabetes. Study-wide results and caveats: Type 1 diabetes patients had TCRB CDR3s that were shorter (moderately but significantly so) in all four CD4+ subsets. Healthy donors had naive, central memory and Treg TCRB repertoires that appeared less similar than those seen among patients.

Every isolated RNA sample was fully reverse transcribed, so sequencing captured expressed TCRB transcripts. Repertoires were generated with immunoSEQ multiplex PCR, while TCRdb's copy carries only in-frame clones and drops some. The profile shows about 700,000 clones, roughly 13% of them singletons. This CDR3 spans 17 amino acids. V was clipped by 3 bases and J by 4 bases, with 21 bases between them. Germline V gene sequence: CDR1 KGHSH, CDR2 LQKENI. The specimen sequenced was naive CD4+ T cells from blood. The receptor's source is a man in his late teens or twenties with type 1 diabetes. This rearrangement joins TRBV18 to TRBJ2-5, with D perhaps matching TRBD1 or TRBD2 (7 bases each). CDR3 protein: CASSPGGGQLNGETQYF. The CDR3, as DNA: TGTGCCAGCTCACCGGGCGGGGGACAGCTGAACGGAGAGACCCAGTACTTC.